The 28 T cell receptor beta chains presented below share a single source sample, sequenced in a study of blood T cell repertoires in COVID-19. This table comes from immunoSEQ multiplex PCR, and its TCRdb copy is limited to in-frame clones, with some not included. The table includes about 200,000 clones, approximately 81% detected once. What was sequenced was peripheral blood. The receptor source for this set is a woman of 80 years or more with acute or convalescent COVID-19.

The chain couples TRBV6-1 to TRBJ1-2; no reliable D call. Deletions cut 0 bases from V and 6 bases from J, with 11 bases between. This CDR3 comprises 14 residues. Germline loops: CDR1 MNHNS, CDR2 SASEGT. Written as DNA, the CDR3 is TGTGCCAGCAGTGAAGCTGCAGTCTTGGATGGCTACACCTTC. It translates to CASSEAAVLDGYTF.

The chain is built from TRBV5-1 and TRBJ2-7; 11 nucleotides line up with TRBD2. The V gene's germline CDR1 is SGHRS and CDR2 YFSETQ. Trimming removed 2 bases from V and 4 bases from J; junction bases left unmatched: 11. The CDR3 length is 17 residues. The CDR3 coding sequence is TGCGCCAGCAGCTTAAGACTAGCGGGGAGTGAAAATTACGAGCAGTACTTC. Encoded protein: CASSLRLAGSENYEQYF.

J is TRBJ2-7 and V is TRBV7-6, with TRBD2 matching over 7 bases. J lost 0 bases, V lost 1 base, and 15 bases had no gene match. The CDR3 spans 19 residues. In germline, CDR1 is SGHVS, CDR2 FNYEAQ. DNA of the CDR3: TGTGCCAGCAGCTTAGTTGGGGGGGGAGGCGGTAGGAGCTCCTACGAGCAGTACTTC. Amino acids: CASSLVGGGGGRSSYEQYF.

The CDR3 loop is CASSPNRGGVGLYEQYF. CDR3 sequence (DNA): TGTGCCAGCAGCCCCAACAGGGGTGGGGTTGGACTTTACGAGCAGTACTTC. V and J are TRBV5-4 and TRBJ2-7; 7 nucleotides line up with TRBD1. The CDR3 runs to 17 residues. Germline-derived CDR1 and CDR2 are SGHNT and YYREEE (reference sequence). J gave up 4 bases and V 4 bases, and 17 bases lay outside the gene matches.

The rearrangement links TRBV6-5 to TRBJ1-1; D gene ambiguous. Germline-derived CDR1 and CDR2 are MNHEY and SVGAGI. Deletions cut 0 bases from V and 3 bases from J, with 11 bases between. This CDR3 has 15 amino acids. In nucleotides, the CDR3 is TGTGCCAGCAGTTACTCTTATCGGGTGGACACTGAAGCTTTCTTT. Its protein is CASSYSYRVDTEAFF.

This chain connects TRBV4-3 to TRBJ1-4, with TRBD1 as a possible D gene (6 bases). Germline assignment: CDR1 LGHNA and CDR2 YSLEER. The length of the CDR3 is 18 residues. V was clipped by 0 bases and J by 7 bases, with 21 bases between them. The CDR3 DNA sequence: TGCGCCAGCAGCCAAGATGTCAGGGGAATCCGTAGGGGTGAAAAACTGTTTTTT. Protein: CASSQDVRGIRRGEKLFF.

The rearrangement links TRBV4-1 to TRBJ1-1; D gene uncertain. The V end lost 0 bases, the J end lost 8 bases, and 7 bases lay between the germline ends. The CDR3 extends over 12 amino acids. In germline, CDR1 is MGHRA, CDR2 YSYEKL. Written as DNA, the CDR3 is TGCGCCAGCAGCCAAGAGGCAACAGAAGCTTTCTTT. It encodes CASSQEATEAFF.

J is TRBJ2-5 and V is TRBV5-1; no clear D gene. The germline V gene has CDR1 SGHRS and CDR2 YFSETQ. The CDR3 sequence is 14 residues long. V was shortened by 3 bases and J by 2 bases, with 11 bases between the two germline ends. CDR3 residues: CASSSSIAQETQYF. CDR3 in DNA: TGCGCCAGCAGCTCAAGCATTGCACAAGAGACCCAGTACTTC.

The CDR3 nucleotides read TGTGCCAGCAGTAAGGACAGGGGAACTCACTACGAGCAGTACTTC. This codes for CASSKDRGTHYEQYF. The chain couples TRBV6-5 to TRBJ2-7; 9 bases map to TRBD1. Per the germline V gene, CDR1 is MNHEY and CDR2 is SVGAGI. J lost 3 bases, V lost 5 bases, and 8 bases had no gene match. The CDR3 is 15 amino acids.

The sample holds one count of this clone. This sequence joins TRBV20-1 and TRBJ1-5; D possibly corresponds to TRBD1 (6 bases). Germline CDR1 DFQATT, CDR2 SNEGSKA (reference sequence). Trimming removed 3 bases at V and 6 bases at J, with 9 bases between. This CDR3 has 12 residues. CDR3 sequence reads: CSASQGPQPQHF. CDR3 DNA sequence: TGCAGTGCTAGTCAGGGGCCTCAGCCCCAGCATTTT.

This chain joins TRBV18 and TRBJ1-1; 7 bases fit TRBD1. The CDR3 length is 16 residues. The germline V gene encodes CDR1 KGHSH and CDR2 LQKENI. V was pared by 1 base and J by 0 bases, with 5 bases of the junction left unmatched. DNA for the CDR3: TGTGCCAGCTCACCACGGACAGGAGCTATGAACACTGAAGCTTTCTTT. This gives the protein CASSPRTGAMNTEAFF.

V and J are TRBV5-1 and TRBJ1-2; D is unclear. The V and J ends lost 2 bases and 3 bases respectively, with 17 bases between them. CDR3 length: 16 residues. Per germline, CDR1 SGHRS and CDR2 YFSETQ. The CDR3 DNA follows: TGCGCCAGCAGCTTACTAGGCTCGGCGGGTGACTATGGCTACACCTTC. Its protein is CASSLLGSAGDYGYTF.

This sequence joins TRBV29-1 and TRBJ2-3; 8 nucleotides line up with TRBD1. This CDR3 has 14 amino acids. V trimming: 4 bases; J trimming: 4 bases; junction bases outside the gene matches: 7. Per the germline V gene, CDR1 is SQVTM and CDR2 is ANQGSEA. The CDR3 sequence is CSVGGGTGADTQYF. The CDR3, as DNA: TGCAGCGTTGGAGGAGGGACAGGTGCAGATACGCAGTATTTT.

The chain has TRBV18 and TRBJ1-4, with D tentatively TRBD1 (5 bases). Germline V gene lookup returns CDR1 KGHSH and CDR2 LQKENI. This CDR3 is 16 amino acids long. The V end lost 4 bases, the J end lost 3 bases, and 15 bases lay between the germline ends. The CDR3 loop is CASSLGLTGANEKLFF. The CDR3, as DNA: TGTGCCAGCTCACTAGGACTGACGGGGGCTAATGAAAAACTGTTTTTT.

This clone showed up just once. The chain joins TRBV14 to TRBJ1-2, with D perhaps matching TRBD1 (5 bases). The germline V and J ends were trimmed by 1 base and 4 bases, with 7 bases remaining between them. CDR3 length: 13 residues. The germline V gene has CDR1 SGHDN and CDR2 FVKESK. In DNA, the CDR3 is TGTGCCAGCAGCCAAGGACAGATCTATGGCTACACCTTC. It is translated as CASSQGQIYGYTF.

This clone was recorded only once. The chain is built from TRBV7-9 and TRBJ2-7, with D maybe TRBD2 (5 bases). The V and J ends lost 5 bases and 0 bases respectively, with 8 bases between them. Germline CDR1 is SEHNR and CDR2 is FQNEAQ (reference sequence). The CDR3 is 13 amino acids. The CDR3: CASSQGSSYEQYF. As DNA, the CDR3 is TGTGCCAGCAGCCAAGGGAGCTCCTACGAGCAGTACTTC.

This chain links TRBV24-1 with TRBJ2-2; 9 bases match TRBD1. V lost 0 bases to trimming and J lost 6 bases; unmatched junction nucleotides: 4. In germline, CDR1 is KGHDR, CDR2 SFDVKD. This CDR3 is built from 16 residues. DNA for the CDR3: TGTGCCACCAGTGATTTGCTCCGACAGGGGGCCGGGGAGCTGTTTTTT. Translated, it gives CATSDLLRQGAGELFF.

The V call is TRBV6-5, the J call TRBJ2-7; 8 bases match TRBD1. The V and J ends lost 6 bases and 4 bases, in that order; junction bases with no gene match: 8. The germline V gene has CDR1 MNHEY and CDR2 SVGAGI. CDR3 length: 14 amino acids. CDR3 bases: TGTGCCAGCAGGGGGACAGGATCTTGGTACGAGCAGTACTTC. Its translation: CASRGTGSWYEQYF.

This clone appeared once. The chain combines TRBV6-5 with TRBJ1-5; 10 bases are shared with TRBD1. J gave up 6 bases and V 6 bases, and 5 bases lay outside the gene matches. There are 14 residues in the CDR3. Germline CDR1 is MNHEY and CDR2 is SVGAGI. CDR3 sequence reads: CASSLRQGAQPQHF. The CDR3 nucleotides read TGTGCCAGCAGCCTTAGACAGGGGGCTCAGCCCCAGCATTTT.

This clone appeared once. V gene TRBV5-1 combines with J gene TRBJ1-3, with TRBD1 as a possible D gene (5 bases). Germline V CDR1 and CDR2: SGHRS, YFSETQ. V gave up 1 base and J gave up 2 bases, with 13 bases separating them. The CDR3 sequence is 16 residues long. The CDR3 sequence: CASSLQGIVPGNTIYF. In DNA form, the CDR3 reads TGCGCCAGCAGCTTGCAGGGTATCGTGCCTGGAAACACCATATATTTT.

For the CDR3, the DNA is TGTGCCAGCAGTTACGGAGTCTTCGGGGATACGCAGTATTTT. This codes for CASSYGVFGDTQYF. The chain is built from TRBV6-5 and TRBJ2-3; D is ambiguous. V was trimmed by 2 bases and J by 6 bases, leaving 12 bases between them. The CDR3 extends over 14 amino acids. Germline V gene lookup returns CDR1 MNHEY and CDR2 SVGAGI.

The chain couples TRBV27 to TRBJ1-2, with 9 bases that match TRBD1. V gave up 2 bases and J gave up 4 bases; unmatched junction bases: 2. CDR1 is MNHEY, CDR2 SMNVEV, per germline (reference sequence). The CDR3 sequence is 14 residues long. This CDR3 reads CASSLRDRAYGYTF. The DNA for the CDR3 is TGTGCCAGCAGTTTAAGGGACAGGGCCTATGGCTACACCTTC.

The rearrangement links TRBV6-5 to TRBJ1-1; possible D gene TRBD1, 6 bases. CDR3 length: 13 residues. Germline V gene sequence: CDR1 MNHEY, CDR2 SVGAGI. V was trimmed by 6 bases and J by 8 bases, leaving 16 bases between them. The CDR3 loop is CASSPGTTLEAFF. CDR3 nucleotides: TGTGCCAGCAGCCCCGGGACAACTCTGGAAGCTTTCTTT.

CDR3: CASRDRVDGKQFF. The CDR3 DNA reads as TGTGCCAGCAGGGACAGGGTGGACGGAAAGCAGTTCTTC. The chain joins TRBV25-1 to TRBJ2-1, with 8 positions matching TRBD1. V was pared by 6 bases and J by 11 bases, with 9 bases of the junction left unmatched. Per the germline V gene, CDR1 is MGHDK and CDR2 is SYGVNS. This CDR3 region has 13 residues.

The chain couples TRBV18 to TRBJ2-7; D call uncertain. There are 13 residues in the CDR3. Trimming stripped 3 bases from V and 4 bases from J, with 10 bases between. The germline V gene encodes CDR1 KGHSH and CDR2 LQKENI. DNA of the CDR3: TGTGCCAGCTCACCCAAGTCAGTGTACGAGCAGTACTTC. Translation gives CASSPKSVYEQYF.

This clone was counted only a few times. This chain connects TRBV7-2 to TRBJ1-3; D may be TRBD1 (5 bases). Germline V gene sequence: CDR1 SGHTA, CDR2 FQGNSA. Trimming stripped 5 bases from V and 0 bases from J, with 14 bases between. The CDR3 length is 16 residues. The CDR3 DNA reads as TGTGCCAGCAGCCAAACGGGACTCATCTCTGGAAACACCATATATTTT. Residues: CASSQTGLISGNTIYF.

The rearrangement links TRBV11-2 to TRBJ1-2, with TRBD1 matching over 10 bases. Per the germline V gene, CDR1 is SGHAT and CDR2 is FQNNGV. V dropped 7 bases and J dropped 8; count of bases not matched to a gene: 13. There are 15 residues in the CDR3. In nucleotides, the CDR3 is TGTGCCAGCACCAAACGGGCGGGACAGGGGTACGGCTACACCTTC. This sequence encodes CASTKRAGQGYGYTF.

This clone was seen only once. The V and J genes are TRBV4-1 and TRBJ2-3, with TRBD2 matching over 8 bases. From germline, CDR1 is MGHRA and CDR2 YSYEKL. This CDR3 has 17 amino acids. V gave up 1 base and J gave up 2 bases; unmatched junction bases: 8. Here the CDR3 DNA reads TGCGCCAGCAGCCAAGGATCGCTAGCGGGCGACACAGATACGCAGTATTTT. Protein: CASSQGSLAGDTDTQYF.